This T cell receptor beta chain was captured by sequencing in a study of OX40 agonist ivuxolimab in advanced cancers. This table comes from immunoSEQ multiplex PCR, and its TCRdb copy is limited to in-frame clones, with some not included. The sample yields tens of thousands of clones, approximately 90% seen once. The TCR comes from an adult with an advanced solid tumor such as melanoma, head and neck, liver or kidney cancer. Sequenced material: CD4+ or CD8+ T cells sorted from blood, taken in a trial of the OX40 agonist ivuxolimab.

The DNA for the CDR3 is TGTGCCAGCAGCTTCCTACCGGACACGTATATGCCGTTCTTC. This sequence encodes CASSFLPDTYMPFF. This chain joins TRBV11-2 and TRBJ2-1; TRBD1 might be the D (5 bases). This CDR3 has 14 residues. Deletions cut 3 bases from V and 15 bases from J, with 21 bases between. Per germline, CDR1 SGHAT and CDR2 FQNNGV.